This record concerns one T cell receptor beta chain sequence. The CDR3 totals 17 residues. Germline V gene lookup returns CDR1 LNHDA and CDR2 SQIVND (reference sequence). Trimming left V 4 bases short and J 1 base short, with 17 bases between. This sample is part of a study of blood T cell repertoires in COVID-19. Overall study: There were acute and convalescent COVID-19 samples, and they came from the United States, Italy and Spain.

TCRdb's table, derived via immunoSEQ multiplex PCR, lists solely in-frame clones and lacks some. This sample has under 50,000 clones, with 75% to 80% found just once. V gene TRBV19 combines with J gene TRBJ1-5; a possible D gene is TRBD1 (5 bases). Sequencing used peripheral blood. This TCR was recovered from a human donor with active or convalescent COVID-19. The donor label of this sample is uncertain. Here the CDR3 reads CASSKGLLHGSNQPQHF. The CDR3 DNA reads as TGTGCCAGTAGTAAGGGACTCCTACATGGAAGCAATCAGCCCCAGCATTTT.